This TCR beta chain was identified during a study of T cell responses to AZD1222 COVID-19 vaccine. Germline CDR1 reads MNHEY; CDR2 reads SVGAGI. CDR3 length: 14 residues. V lost 8 bases and J lost 0, with 10 bases in between. The repertoire was sequenced with immunoSEQ multiplex PCR; TCRdb's copy has only in-frame clones and lacks some. The data show tens of thousands of clones, 90% seen once. The clonotype comes from an adult who received the AZD1222 COVID-19 vaccine. The sequencing used peripheral blood, collected 28 days after the second AZD1222 dose. The rearrangement joins TRBV6-5 to TRBJ2-2, with D maybe TRBD1 (5 bases). Here the CDR3 reads CASLGQPNTGELFF. The CDR3 coding sequence is TGTGCCAGCCTGGGGCAACCGAACACCGGGGAGCTGTTTTTT.